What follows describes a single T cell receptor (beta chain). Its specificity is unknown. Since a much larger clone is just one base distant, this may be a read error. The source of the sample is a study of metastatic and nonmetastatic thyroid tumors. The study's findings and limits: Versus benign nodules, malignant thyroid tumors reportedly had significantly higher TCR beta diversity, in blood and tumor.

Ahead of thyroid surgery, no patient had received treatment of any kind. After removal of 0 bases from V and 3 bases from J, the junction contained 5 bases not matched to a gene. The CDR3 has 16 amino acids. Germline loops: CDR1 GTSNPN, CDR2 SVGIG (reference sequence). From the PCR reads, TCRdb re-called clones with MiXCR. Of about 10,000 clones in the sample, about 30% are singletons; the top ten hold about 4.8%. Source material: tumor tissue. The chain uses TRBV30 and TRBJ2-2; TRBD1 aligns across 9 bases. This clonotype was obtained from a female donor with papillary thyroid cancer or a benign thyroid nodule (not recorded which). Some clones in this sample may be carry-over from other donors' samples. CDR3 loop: CAWSVWGQGYTGELFF. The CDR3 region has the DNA TGTGCCTGGAGTGTATGGGGACAGGGATACACCGGGGAGCTGTTTTTT.